This is a list of T cell receptor beta chains from one sample in a study of post-analysis software for immune sequencing data. TCRdb ran MiXCR on the PCR reads and lists one entry per CDR3 protein. Seen here are 350,000 to 450,000 distinct CDR3 sequences, roughly 38% observed once, and the top ten hold approximately 7.7%. Sequencing was performed on blood. Receptors originate from a girl aged 2 to 10 with multiple sclerosis. The CDR3 runs from the conserved cysteine through the conserved F or W. D genes are given only for firm matches. Size values are once, few and many counts, or a class for expanded clones, and some rows have none.

d_call,clone_size,j_call,v_call,cdr3_aa,cdr3_nt
NA,few,TRBJ1-6,TRBV5-1,CASRFGQGISPLHF,TGCGCCAGCAGATTCGGGCAGGGGATTTCACCCCTCCACTTT
NA,once,TRBJ2-5,TRBV14,CASSQLTAGAGTQYF,TGTGCCAGCAGCCAGTTAACCGCTGGAGCGGGGACCCAGTACTTC
TRBD1,few,TRBJ2-7,TRBV14,CASSPSGTGNYEQYF,TGTGCCAGCAGCCCCTCCGGGACAGGGAACTACGAGCAGTACTTC
NA,few,TRBJ1-6,TRBV6-5,CASSLEDQDSPLHF,TGTGCCAGCAGCCTCGAAGACCAAGATTCACCCCTCCACTTT
TRBD1,NA,TRBJ1-1,TRBV20-1,CSARTDRGTREAFF,TGCAGTGCTAGAACAGACAGGGGCACTCGAGAAGCTTTCTTT
NA,few,TRBJ2-1,TRBV4-1,CASSTGSPYNEQFF,TGCGCCAGCAGCACCGGATCGCCCTACAATGAGCAGTTCTTC
TRBD2,NA,TRBJ2-3,TRBV4-3,CASSQGPLAGGLDTHYF,TGCGCCAGCAGCCAAGGACCACTAGCGGGAGGGCTTGATACGCACTATTTT
TRBD2,NA,TRBJ2-1,TRBV4-1,CASSQLAGQNEQFF,TGCGCCAGCAGCCAGCTAGCGGGGCAGAATGAGCAGTTCTTC
TRBD1,few,TRBJ2-7,TRBV5-1,CASSQPGQGNYEQYF,TGCGCCAGCAGCCAACCGGGACAGGGTAACTACGAGCAGTACTTC
NA,NA,TRBJ2-5,TRBV7-3,CASSLHGPGETQYF,TGTGCCAGCAGCCTTCACGGACCCGGCGAGACCCAGTACTTC
TRBD2,NA,TRBJ2-5,TRBV5-1,CASSPGTSEGETQYF,TGCGCCAGCAGCCCAGGGACTAGCGAGGGGGAGACCCAGTACTTC
NA,NA,TRBJ1-2,TRBV4-1,CASSQGAQGGGYGYTF,TGCGCCAGCAGCCAAGGAGCACAGGGAGGAGGCTATGGCTACACCTTC
NA,few,TRBJ2-1,TRBV27,CASSFLAPHNEQFF,TGTGCCAGCAGTTTCCTAGCGCCTCACAATGAGCAGTTCTTC
TRBD1,few,TRBJ1-2,TRBV7-2,CASSSNRGGYTF,TGTGCCAGCAGCTCCAACAGGGGCGGCTACACCTTC
TRBD1,NA,TRBJ2-3,TRBV10-3,CAMRTGSGTDTQYF,TGTGCCATGCGGACAGGCTCAGGCACAGATACGCAGTATTTT
TRBD2,NA,TRBJ2-5,TRBV4-3,CASSQDVGWGLAGVGETQYF,TGCGCCAGCAGCCAAGATGTGGGTTGGGGCTTAGCGGGAGTGGGAGAGACCCAGTACTTC
TRBD2,NA,TRBJ2-7,TRBV5-1,CASSSGGVGVLVYEQYF,TGCGCCAGCAGCTCGGGGGGTGTGGGCGTTCTAGTGTACGAGCAGTACTTC
NA,NA,TRBJ2-2,TRBV2,CASSGRRLDIQGTGELFF,TGTGCCAGCAGTGGTCGGCGCCTGGACATTCAGGGGACCGGGGAGCTGTTTTTT